This TCR beta chain was captured by sequencing in a study of CXCR3-negative and CXCR3-positive naive CD8 T cells. The CDR3 runs 14 residues. CDR1 and CDR2 (germline): SQVTM, ANQGSEA. The TRB libraries of cDNA were built by UMI-labeled 5' RACE. Using the 5' RACE reads, TCRdb records one entry per CDR3 protein without DNA. The sample includes roughly 89,000 distinct CDR3 sequences. Study-wide points: Naive subsets were similarly diverse, while memory CD8+ repertoires were much less diverse. Researchers reported similar TRBV-TRBJ usage in naive CXCR3-negative and CXCR3-positive cells, though memory differed. CXCR3-negative naive cells had less hydrophobic TRB CDR3s than did CXCR3-positive naive cells. Once cells were cryopreserved, CXCR3 expression went down partly, and most assays used fresh PBMCs.

Remarks on this clonotype: Its antigen is still unknown.

The chain is built from TRBV29-1 and TRBJ2-6; the D gene TCRdb calls, TRBD1, cannot be checked with no DNA. Sample: naive CXCR3- CD8+ T cells from blood. Subset described: CD45RO-CCR7+CD27+CD95- naive CD8+ T cells lacking CXCR3 (TNR3-). This clonotype was obtained from a human donor in good health. Some clones in this sample may be carry-over from other donors' samples. This chain's CDR3 is CSALQGSGANVLTF.